Sequencing of this T cell receptor (beta chain) was carried out in a study of fetal regulatory T cell absence and autoimmunity. In the study overall: Exocrine pancreas autoimmunity occurred in IPEX patients lacking clinical diabetes.

V lost 5 bases to trimming and J lost 5 bases; unmatched junction nucleotides: 8. This CDR3 spans 17 amino acids. The germline V gene encodes CDR1 SGHTA and CDR2 FQGNSA. Generated by immunoSEQ multiplex PCR, the TCRdb table keeps only in-frame clones and is missing some. The data contain about 46,000 clones, roughly four fifths of them seen just once; the ten biggest clones take up around 0.43%. This clone was detected once. This rearrangement joins TRBV7-2 to TRBJ2-3; 15 bases fit TRBD2. This TCR was recovered from a newborn boy with IPEX syndrome. Specimen: cord blood. The CDR3 reads CASSQGLAGGQVDTQYF. The DNA of the CDR3 is TGTGCCAGCAGCCAGGGACTAGCGGGGGGCCAGGTAGATACGCAGTATTTT.